Listed here is a single TCR beta chain. This record comes from a study of OX40 agonist ivuxolimab in advanced cancers. Study-wide context: From about 23 to 85 years was the age range, with a mean of 60 years, and over 80% were male.

Systemic immunosuppression or autoimmune disease history was grounds to exclude patients. TCRdb keeps only in-frame clones here, not all; method: immunoSEQ multiplex PCR. Among more than 15,000 clones, approximately 80% were seen once, and the ten largest hold 3% to 3.5%. The sequence was obtained from an adult with an advanced solid tumor such as melanoma, head and neck, liver or kidney cancer. The sequencing used CD4+ or CD8+ T cells sorted from blood, collected in a trial of the OX40 agonist ivuxolimab.

This CDR3 reads CASSRSLYSLQETQYF. The CDR3 nucleotides read TGTGCCAGCAGCCGTTCTCTTTACAGCCTTCAAGAGACCCAGTACTTC. V and J are TRBV7-7 and TRBJ2-5; D remains unclear. V lost 5 bases to trimming and J lost 2 bases, with 18 bases between them. Germline V gene lookup returns CDR1 SSHAT and CDR2 FNYEAQ (reference sequence). The CDR3 has 16 amino acids.